The 6 T cell receptor beta chains reported below all come from one sample, sequenced in a study of T cell responses to AZD1222 COVID-19 vaccine. TCRdb's copy holds only in-frame clones and misses some; the assay was immunoSEQ multiplex PCR. The table has approximately 89,000 clones, about 90% seen once. The sample was peripheral blood, taken on day 0 of AZD1222 vaccination. The receptors were sampled from an adult in good health.

This chain connects TRBV5-1 to TRBJ1-6; D is undetermined. The germline V gene encodes CDR1 SGHRS and CDR2 YFSETQ. The CDR3 is made up of 14 amino acids. Trimming removed 4 bases at V and 9 bases at J, with 14 bases between. The CDR3 here is CASSTDRTSSPLHF. In DNA form, the CDR3 reads TGCGCCAGCAGCACGGACCGGACCAGTTCACCCCTCCACTTT.

V and J are TRBV5-6 and TRBJ1-2; 8 bases fit TRBD1. CDR1 is SGHDT, CDR2 YYEEEE, per germline. Trimming took 4 bases from V and 2 from J; bases not matched to a gene: 10. The CDR3 sequence is 16 residues long. CDR3: CASSRDRGVRNYGYTF. CDR3 sequence (DNA): TGTGCCAGCAGCCGCGACAGGGGCGTACGGAACTATGGCTACACCTTC.

The genes are TRBV28 and TRBJ2-5; D remains ambiguous. CDR3 length equals 22 residues. CDR1 and CDR2 from the germline V gene are MDHEN and SYDVKM. The V end lost 2 bases, the J end lost 5 bases, and 36 bases lay between the germline ends. CDR3 sequence: CASSLPWAMFIRPLILGETQYF. The CDR3 DNA reads as TGTGCCAGCAGTTTACCTTGGGCTATGTTCATCCGCCCATTAATACTGGGCGAGACCCAGTACTTC.

The chain has TRBV24-1 and TRBJ2-1, with TRBD2 matching over 7 bases. The CDR3 covers 15 residues. Germline CDR1 KGHDR, CDR2 SFDVKD. V lost 1 base, J lost 5 bases, and 4 bases stayed unmatched. The CDR3 DNA is TGTGCCACCAGTGATTTTCGGCTAGCGGACAATGAGCAGTTCTTC. Protein product: CATSDFRLADNEQFF.

The genes are TRBV9 and TRBJ2-5, with D perhaps TRBD1 (5 bases). The CDR3 runs to 14 residues. Trimming took 3 bases from V and 5 from J, leaving 14 bases between them. Germline assignment: CDR1 SGDLS and CDR2 YYNGEE. The CDR3 spells CASSAVSNRETQYF. The CDR3 DNA reads as TGTGCCAGCAGCGCCGTATCAAACAGGGAGACCCAGTACTTC.

The CDR3 loop reads CASSQPRDRVSGYTF. The CDR3 DNA reads TGTGCCAGCAGCCAACCCCGGGACAGGGTGAGTGGCTACACCTTC. The chain combines TRBV4-2 with TRBJ1-2, with 9 bases identical to TRBD1. CDR3 length equals 15 residues. The trim removed 2 bases at V and 7 bases at J, leaving 8 bases unmatched. Germline CDR1 reads LGHNA; CDR2 reads YNFKEQ.